This T cell receptor beta chain is drawn from a study of cytomegalovirus exposure and HLA in healthy donors. Study information: As released early, the data held 80 million to 90 million unique TCRs from HLA-typed donors. Among the 300 to 400 donors who were genotyped, about 84% fell in the genetic ancestry cluster that is associated with self-reported Caucasian donors.

PCR was performed using 60 Vbeta and 13 Jbeta primers. Clones were sequenced by immunoSEQ multiplex PCR, and TCRdb holds only the in-frame ones, with some missing. This table holds some 140,000 clones, around 79% found once. V shed 7 bases and J shed 4 bases, with 13 bases lying between them. The CDR3 contains 13 residues. CDR1 and CDR2 (germline): LNHDA, SQIVND (reference sequence). Healthy donors of bone marrow made up the group. This TCR was sampled from a man between 18 and 35 years old in good health and CMV-seronegative. This chain connects TRBV19 to TRBJ1-2, with D unclear. Source material: PBMCs. The CDR3 DNA follows: TGTGCCAGTAAGCCCCGGCGAGGCTATGGCTACACCTTC. Its translation: CASKPRRGYGYTF. The full variable domain, with the rest looked up from reference TRBV19 and TRBJ1-2, is DGGITQSPKYLFRKEGQNVTLSCEQNLNHDAMYWYRQDPGQGLRLIYYSQIVNDFQKGDIAEGYSVSREKKESFPLTVTSAQKNPTAFYLCASKPRRGYGYTFGSGTRLTVV.